A single sample is the source of the 12 T cell receptor beta chains below, sequenced in a study of T cell responses to AZD1222 COVID-19 vaccine. Libraries were prepared by immunoSEQ multiplex PCR; TCRdb keeps only in-frame clonotypes and omits some of them. This sample has tens of thousands of clones; 86% occur once, and the top ten carry roughly 9.4%. Sequencing used peripheral blood, obtained on day 0 of AZD1222 vaccination. These receptors were taken from an adult in good health.

The gene calls are TRBV27 and TRBJ2-5, with 10 bases identical to TRBD2. This CDR3 contains 16 residues. The germline V gene has CDR1 MNHEY and CDR2 SMNVEV (reference sequence). Trimming cost V 6 bases and J 0 bases; bases outside gene matches: 7. The CDR3 reads CASRQRTSGNQETQYF. The CDR3 nucleotides read TGTGCCAGCAGACAACGGACTAGCGGTAACCAAGAGACCCAGTACTTC.

The chain joins TRBV30 to TRBJ2-2, with a weak D call TRBD1 (5 bases). Germline lookup yields CDR1 GTSNPN and CDR2 SVGIG (reference sequence). V was cut by 2 bases and J by 1 base, with 14 bases left in between. The CDR3 extends over 16 amino acids. CDR3 in amino acids: CAWSPLGRVNTGELFF. The CDR3 DNA reads as TGTGCCTGGAGTCCCCTCGGCAGGGTGAACACCGGGGAGCTGTTTTTT.

This chain connects TRBV28 to TRBJ1-1; D is unclear. Germline CDR1 and CDR2: MDHEN and SYDVKM. Trimming cost V 3 bases and J 4 bases, with 6 bases left between them. This CDR3 spans 12 amino acids. The CDR3 nucleotides read TGTGCCAGCAGTTTTCAGGTCACTGAAGCTTTCTTT. Translating it yields CASSFQVTEAFF.

The chain links TRBV28 to TRBJ1-1; a possible D gene is TRBD1 (5 bases). This CDR3 region has 13 residues. Trimming stripped 6 bases from V and 0 bases from J, with 8 bases between. Per the germline V gene, CDR1 is MDHEN and CDR2 is SYDVKM. CDR3 sequence: CASSPTVNTEAFF. As DNA, the CDR3 is TGTGCCAGCAGCCCGACAGTGAACACTGAAGCTTTCTTT.

This clone was seen just once. This chain connects TRBV5-6 to TRBJ2-5; the match to TRBD1 covers 9 bases. CDR3 size: 16 residues. Germline V gene data show CDR1 as SGHDT and CDR2 as YYEEEE. V lost 4 bases and J lost 0; bases outside the gene matches: 7. In DNA form, the CDR3 reads TGTGCCAGCAGCCCCGGACAGGGGAAGTACCAAGAGACCCAGTACTTC. Translation gives CASSPGQGKYQETQYF. Using reference TRBV5-6 and TRBJ2-5 for the parts outside the CDR3, the full variable domain is DAGVTQSPTHLIKTRGQQVTLRCSPKSGHDTVSWYQQALGQGPQFIFQYYEEEERQRGNFPDRFSGHQFPNYSSELNVNALLLGDSALYLCASSPGQGKYQETQYFGPGTRLLVL.

This chain uses TRBV15 with TRBJ1-2, with TRBD1 identical over 11 bases. This CDR3 region has 16 residues. The germline gives CDR1 LNHNV, CDR2 YYDKDF (reference sequence). Losses at the gene ends were 0 bases for V and 7 bases for J; bases not matched to a gene: 7. The DNA of the CDR3 is TGTGCCACCAGCAGAGATTTTCGGACAGGGGGCGGTGGCTACACCTTC. This gives the protein CATSRDFRTGGGGYTF. Full variable domain (outside the CDR3, taken from reference TRBV15 and TRBJ1-2): DAMVIQNPRYQVTQFGKPVTLSCSQTLNHNVMYWYQQKSSQAPKLLFHYYDKDFNNEADTPDNFQSRRPNTSFCFLDIRSPGLGDTAMYLCATSRDFRTGGGGYTFGSGTRLTVV.

This chain links TRBV7-2 with TRBJ1-2, with D perhaps matching TRBD1 (6 bases). With 5 bases removed from V and 2 bases from J, the gap between germline ends came to 15 bases. The CDR3 is 15 residues long. Per the germline V gene, CDR1 is SGHTA and CDR2 is FQGNSA. The DNA for the CDR3 is TGTGCCAGCAGCCCCGCCGGGACAAAGAACTATGGCTACACCTTC. Translation gives CASSPAGTKNYGYTF.

V gene TRBV5-4 combines with J gene TRBJ1-2; D is unclear. V was trimmed by 4 bases and J by 0 bases, leaving 10 bases between them. The CDR3 extends over 14 amino acids. The germline V gene encodes CDR1 SGHNT and CDR2 YYREEE (reference sequence). The CDR3, as DNA: TGTGCCAGCAGCCCCGACCGTACTAACTATGGCTACACCTTC. This codes for CASSPDRTNYGYTF.

V gene TRBV3-1 (or the pseudogene TRBV3-2) combines with J gene TRBJ2-2; the D is unclear. The CDR3 loop spans 14 amino acids. Germline assignment: CDR1 LGHDT and CDR2 YNNKEL (reference sequence). Trimming shortened V by 4 bases and J by 2 bases, and 8 bases separated the two germline ends. Written as DNA, the CDR3 is TGTGCCAGCAGCCCGACCCTAAACACCGGGGAGCTGTTTTTT. Its translation: CASSPTLNTGELFF.

Only a few counts were recorded for this clone. This chain uses TRBV7-8 with TRBJ2-3; D call uncertain. Germline loops: CDR1 SGHVS, CDR2 FQNEAQ. The CDR3 length is 13 residues. Trimming took off 5 bases at V and 3 bases at J, with 9 bases between the two ends. The CDR3 spells CASSPGRTDTQYF. The CDR3 DNA reads as TGTGCCAGCAGCCCTGGACGAACAGATACGCAGTATTTT.

The chain uses TRBV9 and TRBJ2-1, with unresolved D. V was trimmed by 0 bases and J by 0 bases, leaving 7 bases between them. Germline CDR1 SGDLS, CDR2 YYNGEE. The length of the CDR3 is 15 residues. CDR3 protein: CASSVAGNSYNEQFF. The CDR3 DNA sequence: TGTGCCAGCAGCGTAGCTGGGAACTCCTACAATGAGCAGTTCTTC.

The CDR3 protein is CASSLTVDRGLYQPQHF. CDR3 coding DNA: TGTGCCAGCAGCCTGACAGTTGACAGGGGGCTTTATCAGCCCCAGCATTTT. This chain uses TRBV5-5 with TRBJ1-5, with 10 bases aligning to TRBD1. Germline CDR1 reads SGHKS; CDR2 reads YYEKEE (reference sequence). Trimming cost V 4 bases and J 5 bases; bases outside gene matches: 12. The CDR3 has 17 amino acids.